This T cell receptor beta chain originates from a study of blood T cell repertoires in COVID-19. Across the whole study: The study drew acute and convalescent COVID-19 samples from the United States, Italy and Spain.

CDR3 length: 13 amino acids. V lost 6 bases to trimming and J lost 6 bases; unmatched junction nucleotides: 7. Germline CDR1 reads MNHEY; CDR2 reads SVGAGI. Study processing details: Amplification of reference gene primers provided the estimated nucleated cell counts. The protocol was immunoSEQ multiplex PCR, while the TCRdb copy is restricted to in-frame clones and leaves out a portion. V, J and clone size reflect that table, while D and trimming were determined from the DNA. The sample consists of a few hundred thousand clones, over 80% of them appearing once. Symptom resolution, clearance, or two negative PCRs marked donors in Cohort 3 as recovered.

This TCR came from a woman aged 45-60 years who had recovered from COVID-19. Sequences were obtained from PBMCs or T cells enriched from blood (not recorded which). The J gene is TRBJ1-2, the V gene TRBV6-5, with 7 bases matching TRBD1. CDR3 sequence (DNA): TGTGCCAGCAGCCAAGGGGGCGCGGATGGCTACACCTTC. Translated: CASSQGGADGYTF.